This TCR beta chain appears in the sequencing data of a study of CD8 T cells in Susac syndrome. Germline lookup yields CDR1 SSHAT and CDR2 FNYEAQ (reference sequence). The CDR3 spans 15 residues. Negative isolation was used for CD8+ and CD4+ T cells, and FACS enrichment was applied to TEMRA cells. Study-wide results and caveats: There was no clonal expansion in the CD4+ T cell repertoires of Susac syndrome. The authors acknowledged that the study's TCR sequencing and HLA analysis involved relatively few individuals.

Points on this clonotype: Its antigen is unidentified. Germline and junction disagree at one end, which may indicate a read error.

Roughly 0.5 to 1 ug RNA was reverse transcribed with random hexamers. Across 54 Vbeta and 13 Jbeta, immunoSEQ multiplex PCR amplified TCR beta CDR3. TCRdb re-called the immunoSEQ multiplex PCR reads with MiXCR, one entry per CDR3 protein. The table lists 95,000 to 150,000 distinct CDR3 sequences, just over 95% of them singletons, with 0.11% to 0.15% in the top ten. This TCR was recovered from a human donor with Susac syndrome. This rearrangement joins TRBV7-7 to TRBJ2-1; D ambiguous. The specimen sequenced was CD4+ T cells from PBMCs. The CDR3 nucleotides are TGTGCTAGCAGTCTCAGCGTAACCTCCTACAATGAGCAGTTCTTC. This sequence encodes CASSLSVTSYNEQFF.